Listed below are T cell receptor beta chains from one sample, sequenced in a study of blood T cell repertoires in COVID-19. Only in-frame clones appear in the TCRdb table, and some are missing; sequencing was by immunoSEQ multiplex PCR. In the table there are about 320,000 clones, approximately 85% of which are singletons. Sequences were obtained from peripheral blood. These receptor sequences come from a human donor in a cohort sampled during active COVID-19. CDR3s include the opening cysteine and the closing phenylalanine or tryptophan. The order of the fields is V gene, J gene, clone size, D gene, CDR3 protein, CDR3 DNA. A D gene is named only where the DNA matches it firmly. Not every row has a clone size; where given, it reads once, few, many or a size class.

TRBV7-6	TRBJ1-3	NA	NA	CASSVDRSNGGNTIYF	TGTGCCAGCAGCGTCGACCGGTCAAACGGGGGAAACACCATATATTTT
TRBV5-5	TRBJ1-1	NA	TRBD1	CASSRAYPGGGNTEAFF	TGTGCCAGCAGCCGAGCCTACCCAGGGGGCGGAAACACTGAAGCTTTCTTT
TRBV12-3/TRBV12-4	TRBJ1-2	NA	NA	CASSPDTAYGYTF	TGTGCCAGCAGCCCGGACACGGCCTATGGCTACACCTTC
TRBV14	TRBJ1-6	NA	NA	CASSQERSPLHF	TGTGCCAGCAGCCAAGAGAGATCACCCCTCCACTTT
TRBV30	TRBJ1-5	NA	NA	CAWGTGQLGPQHF	TGTGCCTGGGGGACTGGGCAACTAGGGCCCCAGCATTTT
TRBV19	TRBJ1-5	NA	NA	CASSRGEQPQHF	TGTGCCAGTAGTAGGGGGGAACAGCCCCAGCATTTT
TRBV5-1	TRBJ1-2	NA	NA	CASSLDGKGFYGYTF	TGCGCCAGCAGCTTGGATGGGAAGGGGTTCTATGGCTACACCTTC
TRBV24-1	TRBJ2-3	NA	NA	CATSEGDITDTQYF	TGTGCCACCAGTGAGGGGGACATTACAGATACGCAGTATTTT
TRBV19	TRBJ2-7	NA	TRBD2	CASSISGGTYEQYF	TGTGCCAGTAGTATTAGCGGGGGGACCTACGAGCAGTACTTC
TRBV30	TRBJ1-2	NA	TRBD1	CAWRPGQGNYGYTF	TGTGCCTGGAGGCCGGGACAGGGAAACTATGGCTACACCTTC
TRBV19	TRBJ2-7	once	NA	CASSPTPSYEQYF	TGTGCCAGTAGTCCAACTCCCTCCTACGAGCAGTACTTC
TRBV2	TRBJ2-7	NA	NA	CASEIQGLSSYEQYF	TGTGCCAGCGAGATTCAGGGGCTGAGCTCCTACGAGCAGTACTTC
TRBV6-5	TRBJ1-5	NA	TRBD1	CASRDRVDQPQHF	TGTGCCAGCAGAGACAGGGTAGATCAGCCCCAGCATTTT
TRBV2	TRBJ1-1	NA	NA	CASREIMNTEAFF	TGTGCCAGCAGAGAGATCATGAACACTGAAGCTTTCTTT
TRBV6-4	TRBJ1-5	NA	NA	CASSDSDPENLTALNQPQHF	TGTGCCAGCAGTGACTCCGACCCGGAGAACCTCACCGCCTTAAATCAGCCCCAGCATTTT
TRBV6-5	TRBJ2-7	NA	NA	CASTLKGYEQYF	TGTGCCAGCACCCTAAAGGGGTACGAGCAGTACTTC
TRBV18	TRBJ2-7	NA	NA	CASSPAGSSYEQYF	TGTGCCAGCTCACCCGCAGGTAGCTCCTACGAGCAGTACTTC
TRBV6-5	TRBJ2-7	NA	TRBD1	CASSYARGNSYEQYF	TGTGCCAGCAGTTACGCCAGGGGGAACTCCTACGAGCAGTACTTC
TRBV5-8	TRBJ2-3	NA	TRBD1	CASSFRDRGPQGTDTQYF	TGTGCCAGCAGCTTCCGGGACAGGGGTCCCCAGGGCACAGATACGCAGTATTTT
TRBV7-9	TRBJ1-1	once	TRBD1	CASSLGTAMNTEAFF	TGTGCCAGCAGCCTTGGGACAGCCATGAACACTGAAGCTTTCTTT
TRBV7-2	TRBJ2-1	NA	TRBD2	CASSRQASGFNEQFF	TGTGCCAGCAGCCGCCAGGCTAGCGGTTTCAATGAGCAGTTCTTC
TRBV14	TRBJ1-1	few	NA	CASSHAGPEAFF	TGTGCCAGCAGCCACGCGGGTCCCGAAGCTTTCTTT
TRBV24-1	TRBJ1-2	NA	TRBD1	CATSDLQQGAEGYTF	TGTGCCACCAGTGATTTGCAGCAGGGGGCGGAGGGCTACACCTTC
TRBV27	TRBJ2-1	NA	NA	CASRRNSNNEQFF	TGTGCCAGCAGACGTAATTCTAACAATGAGCAGTTCTTC
TRBV7-9	TRBJ1-1	NA	TRBD1	CASSLGDRDRRAFF	TGTGCCAGCAGCTTAGGCGACAGGGATCGTAGAGCTTTCTTT
TRBV18	TRBJ1-2	NA	NA	CASSPADSISYGYTF	TGTGCCAGCTCTCCTGCGGACAGTATTTCCTATGGCTACACCTTC
TRBV4-2	TRBJ2-2	NA	TRBD2	CASSRTRAWGGTGELFF	TGTGCCAGCAGCCGGACAAGGGCGTGGGGGGGCACCGGGGAGCTGTTTTTT
TRBV19	TRBJ2-7	NA	TRBD2	CASSITSGSYEQYF	TGTGCCAGTAGTATCACTAGCGGTTCCTACGAGCAGTACTTC
TRBV27	TRBJ2-1	NA	NA	CASSDTDYNEQFF	TGTGCCAGCAGCGACACGGACTACAATGAGCAGTTCTTC
TRBV7-9	TRBJ1-2	NA	TRBD1	CASRPTGDGYTF	TGTGCCAGCAGACCAACAGGGGATGGCTACACCTTC
TRBV6-5	TRBJ1-1	NA	TRBD1	CASSISGGITEAFF	TGTGCCAGCAGCATATCAGGGGGCATCACTGAAGCTTTCTTT